The 23 T cell receptor beta chains given below trace back to one sample, sequenced in a study of OX40 agonist ivuxolimab in advanced cancers. TCRdb's table, derived via immunoSEQ multiplex PCR, lists solely in-frame clones and lacks some. The sample has some 70,000 clones, approximately 80% seen once; the top ten hold about 1%. The sequenced sample was CD4+ or CD8+ T cells sorted from blood, obtained in a trial of the OX40 agonist ivuxolimab. The receptors stem from an adult with an advanced solid tumor such as melanoma, head and neck, liver or kidney cancer.

The V gene is TRBV10-3, the J gene TRBJ1-2; TRBD1 is a possible D gene (6 bases). Germline V gives CDR1 ENHRY, CDR2 SYGVKD. The CDR3 runs to 14 residues. Trimming shortened V by 3 bases and J by 4 bases, and 12 bases separated the two germline ends. As DNA, the CDR3 is TGTGCCATCAGTGATACAGGGATGGGCTATGGCTACACCTTC. This translates into CAISDTGMGYGYTF.

The chain couples TRBV6-5 to TRBJ1-2, with no clear D. The CDR3 totals 14 residues. Germline lookup yields CDR1 MNHEY and CDR2 SVGAGI. V was trimmed by 0 bases and J by 0 bases, leaving 5 bases between them. DNA of the CDR3: TGTGCCAGCAGTTACTCGGCAGCTAACTATGGCTACACCTTC. This sequence encodes CASSYSAANYGYTF.

This clone occurred once. The chain joins TRBV7-2 to TRBJ1-3; 8 nucleotides agree with TRBD1. CDR1 and CDR2 (germline): SGHTA, FQGNSA. With 5 bases clipped from V and 2 bases from J, the junction kept 5 bases outside the gene matches. This CDR3 region has 15 residues. CDR3 residues: CASSPDRETGNTIYF. The DNA for the CDR3 is TGTGCCAGCAGCCCGGACAGGGAGACTGGAAACACCATATATTTT.

A few counts support this clone. The chain couples TRBV19 to TRBJ2-3; 9 bases map to TRBD2. Germline V gene data show CDR1 as LNHDA and CDR2 as SQIVND (reference sequence). This CDR3 is built from 16 residues. V lost 6 bases, J lost 2 bases, and 9 bases stayed unmatched. CDR3 in DNA: TGTGCCAGTAGCCGTCGAAGCGGGGGGAACACAGATACGCAGTATTTT. Its translation: CASSRRSGGNTDTQYF.

This chain links TRBV19 with TRBJ1-5, with 8 bases identical to TRBD1. The CDR3 length is 15 residues. The J segment lost 0 bases and the V segment lost 7 bases, leaving 5 bases of the junction unmatched. CDR1 is LNHDA and CDR2 is SQIVND in the germline V gene (reference sequence). CDR3: CASTGTGNSNQPQHF. DNA for the CDR3: TGTGCCAGTACCGGGACAGGTAATAGCAATCAGCCCCAGCATTTT.

The V and J genes are TRBV5-1 and TRBJ2-7, with TRBD1 identical over 10 bases. The germline V gene has CDR1 SGHRS and CDR2 YFSETQ. V lost 4 bases, J lost 3 bases, and 7 bases stayed unmatched. The CDR3 length is 15 residues. For the CDR3, the DNA is TGCGCCAGCAGCCCGGGACAGGGGTTCAACTACGAGCAGTACTTC. Protein: CASSPGQGFNYEQYF.

The chain uses TRBV10-1 and TRBJ1-4; D is possibly TRBD1 (5 bases). Germline CDR1 is WNHNN and CDR2 is SYGVQD (reference sequence). CDR3 length: 14 residues. V was cut by 7 bases and J by 5 bases, with 14 bases left in between. Here the CDR3 reads CASTYRNLNEKLFF. The CDR3 DNA reads TGCGCCAGCACGTACAGGAACCTAAATGAAAAACTGTTTTTT.

The chain joins TRBV6-4 to TRBJ2-7; D is unresolved. Trimming pared 4 bases from V and 1 base from J, leaving 14 bases between. CDR3 length: 15 residues. Per germline, CDR1 MRHNA and CDR2 SNTAGT. The CDR3 loop is CASSAQLGDSYEQYF. As DNA, the CDR3 is TGTGCCAGCAGTGCCCAACTTGGGGATTCCTACGAGCAGTACTTC.

The CDR3 nucleotides read TGTGCCAGCAGTTTAGGTCTAGCGGGAATAGATACGCAGTATTTT. Translation gives CASSLGLAGIDTQYF. The genes are TRBV27 and TRBJ2-3; 9 nucleotides agree with TRBD2. This CDR3 spans 15 amino acids. With V trimmed by 2 bases and J by 5 bases, 5 bases remained unmatched. Germline V lookup: CDR1 MNHEY, CDR2 SMNVEV (reference sequence).

In its sample, this clone was seen a few times. The chain uses TRBV6-5 and TRBJ1-6; perhaps TRBD1 as D (6 bases). V was shortened by 4 bases and J by 8 bases, with 18 bases between the two germline ends. Germline V lookup: CDR1 MNHEY, CDR2 SVGAGI. This CDR3 spans 16 amino acids. CDR3 loop: CASSFYTGSADSPLHF. CDR3 DNA sequence: TGTGCCAGCAGTTTCTACACAGGGAGCGCAGATTCACCCCTCCACTTT.

Of note for this clone: Within the sample, other DNA sequences also encode this same CDR3. The chain combines TRBV7-2 with TRBJ2-5; the D is unclear. With 4 bases removed from V and 4 bases from J, the gap between germline ends came to 4 bases. The CDR3 contains 11 residues. Germline V lookup: CDR1 SGHTA, CDR2 FQGNSA. CDR3 amino acids: CASSSGETQYF. CDR3 coding DNA: TGTGCCAGCAGCTCGGGAGAGACCCAGTACTTC.

The rearrangement uses TRBV10-1 and TRBJ2-7; D may be TRBD2 (6 bases). CDR1 and CDR2 from the germline V gene are WNHNN and SYGVQD (reference sequence). CDR3 size: 13 residues. V gave up 0 bases and J gave up 11 bases, with 14 bases separating them. CDR3 region: CASSESNGGGEYF. DNA for the CDR3: TGCGCCAGCAGTGAGTCGAACGGCGGAGGGGAGTACTTC.

The chain carries TRBV7-2 and TRBJ1-2; D is unclear. Looked up from germline, CDR1 is SGHTA and CDR2 is FQGNSA. The germline V and J ends were trimmed by 3 bases and 4 bases, with 18 bases remaining between them. There are 16 residues in the CDR3. Here the CDR3 DNA reads TGTGCCAGCAGCTTCGAGGCCCGGATGGGGAGCTATGGCTACACCTTC. It codes for CASSFEARMGSYGYTF.

The CDR3 bases are TGTGCCAGCAGCTTACTCGAGGGATACGAGCAGTACTTC. Encoded protein: CASSLLEGYEQYF. This rearrangement joins TRBV11-2 to TRBJ2-7; maybe TRBD2 (5 bases). The CDR3 sequence is 13 residues long. V was clipped by 2 bases and J by 4 bases, with 9 bases between them. The V gene's germline CDR1 is SGHAT and CDR2 FQNNGV.

The chain couples TRBV18 to TRBJ1-4, with D hard to call. V was pared by 1 base and J by 2 bases, with 11 bases between. The CDR3 covers 16 residues. Germline loops: CDR1 KGHSH, CDR2 LQKENI. CDR3 sequence: CASSPRQWATNEKLFF. DNA of the CDR3: TGTGCCAGCTCACCACGACAATGGGCGACTAATGAAAAACTGTTTTTT.

This sequence joins TRBV6-6 and TRBJ2-2, with TRBD2 matching 7 bases. The CDR3 is 16 residues long. Germline V CDR1 and CDR2: MNHNY, SVGAGI (reference sequence). The trim removed 7 bases at V and 5 bases at J, leaving 13 bases unmatched. The CDR3 here is CASMGSLARGTGELFF. The CDR3 region has the DNA TGTGCCAGCATGGGGTCACTAGCGCGAGGGACCGGGGAGCTGTTTTTT.

This chain links TRBV6-6 with TRBJ2-3; TRBD2 matches at 12 bases. Germline CDR1 is MNHNY and CDR2 is SVGAGI (reference sequence). The CDR3 consists of 16 residues. V gave up 4 bases and J gave up 6 bases; unmatched junction bases: 8. The CDR3 reads CASSSGTSGWLDTQYF. In DNA form, the CDR3 reads TGTGCCAGCAGTTCCGGGACTAGCGGGTGGTTGGATACGCAGTATTTT.

CDR3 residues: CASSLEGGLGRQPQHF. CDR3 DNA: TGTGCCAGCAGCTTAGAAGGGGGACTCGGTCGTCAGCCCCAGCATTTT. The J gene is TRBJ1-5, the V gene TRBV7-8; weak D call: TRBD1 (6 bases). The CDR3 consists of 16 residues. Trimming removed 1 base from V and 6 bases from J, with 16 bases in between. Germline values: CDR1 SGHVS, CDR2 FQNEAQ. Looking up the rest from reference TRBV7-8 and TRBJ1-5 gives the full variable domain: GAGVSQSPRYKVAKRGQDVALRCDPISGHVSLFWYQQALGQGPEFLTYFQNEAQLDKSGLPSDRFFAERPEGSVSTLKIQRTQQEDSAVYLCASSLEGGLGRQPQHFGDGTRLSIL.

This chain joins TRBV6-5 and TRBJ2-2, with no clear D. The CDR3 is 11 amino acids. Trimming took off 7 bases at V and 0 bases at J, with 0 bases between the two ends. Germline CDR1 is MNHEY and CDR2 is SVGAGI. This chain's CDR3 is CASTNTGELFF. CDR3 DNA sequence: TGTGCCAGCACGAACACCGGGGAGCTGTTTTTT.

The chain recombines TRBV5-6 with TRBJ2-6, with D tentatively TRBD1 (5 bases). Trimming removed 4 bases from V and 1 base from J, with 12 bases in between. CDR1 is SGHDT and CDR2 is YYEEEE in the germline V gene. This CDR3 region has 16 residues. The CDR3 reads CASSATGDSGANVLTF. In nucleotides, the CDR3 is TGTGCCAGCAGCGCAACAGGAGATTCTGGGGCCAACGTCCTGACTTTC. Using reference TRBV5-6 and TRBJ2-6 for the parts outside the CDR3, the full variable domain is DAGVTQSPTHLIKTRGQQVTLRCSPKSGHDTVSWYQQALGQGPQFIFQYYEEEERQRGNFPDRFSGHQFPNYSSELNVNALLLGDSALYLCASSATGDSGANVLTFGAGSRLTVL.

CDR3 coding DNA: TGTGCCAGCTCGACCGGGACTGCCTCTGGGGCCAACGTCCTGACTTTC. It codes for CASSTGTASGANVLTF. The genes are TRBV18 and TRBJ2-6; D may be TRBD2 (6 bases). Trimming cost V 6 bases and J 0 bases, with 12 bases left between them. Germline values: CDR1 KGHSH, CDR2 LQKENI. There are 16 residues in the CDR3.

CDR3 DNA: TGTGCCAGCAGCGTAGAAATAGGAGAGACCCAGTACTTC. This codes for CASSVEIGETQYF. The chain joins TRBV9 to TRBJ2-5; no clear D gene. The CDR3 consists of 13 residues. Germline values: CDR1 SGDLS, CDR2 YYNGEE. Deletions cut 0 bases from V and 4 bases from J, with 7 bases between. The full variable domain, with the rest looked up from reference TRBV9 and TRBJ2-5, is DSGVTQTPKHLITATGQRVTLRCSPRSGDLSVYWYQQSLDQGLQFLIQYYNGEERAKGNILERFSAQQFPDLHSELNLSSLELGDSALYFCASSVEIGETQYFGPGTRLLVL.

The rearrangement joins TRBV2 to TRBJ2-7; 13 nucleotides align to TRBD2. V lost 9 bases, J lost 7 bases, and 6 bases stayed unmatched. CDR3 length: 13 residues. CDR1 and CDR2 from the germline V gene are SNHLY and FYNNEI. CDR3 coding DNA: TGTGCCAGTAGGACTAGCGGGGGTGGTGAGCAGTACTTC. Translating gives CASRTSGGGEQYF.